This paragraph covers one TCR beta chain sequence. Sequenced by immunoSEQ multiplex PCR; TCRdb stores in-frame clones only, minus some. Among about 70,000 clones, around 87% were seen once, and the ten largest hold about 2.2%. V lost 8 bases to trimming and J lost 5 bases, with 15 bases between them. Germline lookup yields CDR1 MDHEN and CDR2 SYDVKM. This CDR3 spans 13 amino acids. The entry originates in a study of control samples from healthy donors and cancer patients. The V call is TRBV28, the J call TRBJ1-2; D is perhaps TRBD1 (6 bases). The material sequenced was PBMCs. The sequence was obtained from a woman aged 45 to 65 with head and neck cancer. The CDR3 protein is CASGRGRGYGYTF. CDR3 bases: TGTGCCAGCGGAAGGGGGAGGGGGTATGGCTACACCTTC.